This entry lists 26 T cell receptor beta chains sequenced from one sample in a study of OX40 agonist ivuxolimab in advanced cancers. Profiled with immunoSEQ multiplex PCR; TCRdb holds only in-frame clones, not every one. The sample holds 90,000 to 100,000 clones; 90% are singletons and the top ten take about 0.16%. Material: CD4+ or CD8+ T cells sorted from blood, obtained in a trial of the OX40 agonist ivuxolimab. These receptors originate from an adult with an advanced solid tumor such as melanoma, head and neck, liver or kidney cancer.

The J gene is TRBJ2-3, the V gene TRBV5-1; a weak D match, TRBD1 (5 bases). The CDR3 extends over 14 amino acids. Germline lookup yields CDR1 SGHRS and CDR2 YFSETQ. The V and J ends lost 0 bases and 3 bases respectively, with 8 bases between them. The CDR3 bases are TGCGCCAGCAGCTTGGCCTCAGGGACAGATACGCAGTATTTT. Its protein is CASSLASGTDTQYF.

The V call is TRBV27, the J call TRBJ2-5; 7 nucleotides line up with TRBD1. Germline CDR1 reads MNHEY; CDR2 reads SMNVEV (reference sequence). The CDR3 totals 13 residues. The V and J ends lost 4 bases and 6 bases, in that order; junction bases with no gene match: 5. The CDR3 here is CASSSSQGKTQYF. The CDR3 nucleotides are TGTGCCAGCAGTTCATCACAGGGGAAGACCCAGTACTTC.

This chain links TRBV6-1 with TRBJ2-5; D is perhaps TRBD1 (6 bases). Germline CDR1 and CDR2: MNHNS and SASEGT. The germline V and J ends were trimmed by 6 bases and 1 base, with 9 bases remaining between them. The CDR3 extends over 13 amino acids. For the CDR3, the DNA is TGTGCCAGCAGGGGACAAGGCCAAGAGACCCAGTACTTC. Amino acids: CASRGQGQETQYF.

This rearrangement joins TRBV30 to TRBJ2-1, with D unclear. The germline CDR1 and CDR2 sequences are GTSNPN and SVGIG (reference sequence). V was pared by 2 bases and J by 6 bases, with 8 bases between. The CDR3 covers 12 residues. The CDR3 bases are TGTGCCTGGAGTCGTGGGGTCAATGAGCAGTTCTTC. It yields the protein CAWSRGVNEQFF.

This chain joins TRBV10-2 and TRBJ1-1, with D possibly being TRBD1 (6 bases). V gave up 6 bases and J gave up 4 bases, with 12 bases separating them. CDR1 WSHSY and CDR2 SAAADI come from the germline V gene. This CDR3 contains 13 residues. The CDR3 spells CASRGRGATEAFF. The CDR3 DNA follows: TGCGCCAGCAGAGGAAGGGGGGCCACTGAAGCTTTCTTT.

The chain is built from TRBV29-1 and TRBJ1-1; possible D gene TRBD1, 6 bases. The CDR3 sequence is 15 residues long. V gave up 8 bases and J gave up 7 bases, with 26 bases separating them. Germline-derived CDR1 and CDR2 are SQVTM and ANQGSEA. The CDR3: CSFVGRGGGRGEAFF. CDR3 bases: TGCAGCTTCGTTGGGAGGGGGGGCGGAAGAGGTGAAGCTTTCTTT. The full variable domain, completed using reference TRBV29-1 and TRBJ1-1, is SAVISQKPSRDICQRGTSLTIQCQVDSQVTMMFWYRQQPGQSLTLIATANQGSEATYESGFVIDKFPISRPNLTFSTLTVSNMSPEDSSIYLCSFVGRGGGRGEAFFGQGTRLTVV.

This sequence joins TRBV4-2 and TRBJ1-1; D is possibly TRBD1 (5 bases). The ends were cut back, 1 base at V and 10 bases at J, with 13 bases in the middle. This CDR3 is 13 amino acids long. Germline-derived CDR1 and CDR2 are LGHNA and YNFKEQ. The CDR3 nucleotides read TGTGCCAGCAGCCAAGTTGGGGGAATGGGAGCTTTCTTT. Its protein is CASSQVGGMGAFF.

This rearrangement joins TRBV5-1 to TRBJ2-7, with TRBD2 matching 9 bases. The junction had 5 bases not matched to a gene; V was cut back by 0 bases and J by 4 bases. From germline, CDR1 is SGHRS and CDR2 YFSETQ. This CDR3 has 15 residues. CDR3: CASSLAGTSPYEQYF. The CDR3 DNA sequence: TGCGCCAGCAGCTTGGCCGGGACTAGCCCTTACGAGCAGTACTTC.

The V and J genes are TRBV5-1 and TRBJ1-5; D is undetermined. Germline V gene sequence: CDR1 SGHRS, CDR2 YFSETQ. CDR3 length: 14 amino acids. The ends were cut back, 1 base at V and 7 bases at J, with 12 bases in the middle. The CDR3 loop is CASSLMEPSQPQHF. The CDR3 DNA is TGCGCCAGCAGCTTGATGGAACCCAGCCAGCCCCAGCATTTT.

The genes are TRBV30 and TRBJ1-2; 8 bases align to TRBD1. The CDR3 totals 11 residues. Trimming cost V 5 bases and J 10 bases; bases outside gene matches: 6. CDR1 is GTSNPN and CDR2 is SVGIG in the germline V gene (reference sequence). In DNA form, the CDR3 reads TGTGCCTGGCACAGGGGGTCGTACTACACCTTC. Its translation is CAWHRGSYYTF. Supplemented by reference TRBV30 and TRBJ1-2, the full variable domain reads SQTIHQWPATLVQPVGSPLSLECTVEGTSNPNLYWYRQAAGRGLQLLFYSVGIGQISSEVPQNLSASRPQDRQFILSSKKLLLSDSGFYLCAWHRGSYYTFGSGTRLTVV.

The rearrangement links TRBV11-2 to TRBJ1-2; D uncertain. This CDR3 spans 14 amino acids. The V end was cut by 2 bases, the J end by 0 bases, with 7 bases between. Germline V gene lookup returns CDR1 SGHAT and CDR2 FQNNGV. Here the CDR3 DNA reads TGTGCCAGCAGCTTACTCCACTCTAACTATGGCTACACCTTC. Translated, it gives CASSLLHSNYGYTF.

The chain carries TRBV27 and TRBJ2-3; 7 nucleotides agree with TRBD1. The V gene's germline CDR1 is MNHEY and CDR2 SMNVEV (reference sequence). V trimming: 2 bases; J trimming: 11 bases; junction bases outside the gene matches: 7. This CDR3 is 13 amino acids long. The CDR3 sequence: CASSLAGQARQYF. The CDR3 DNA follows: TGTGCCAGCAGTTTAGCCGGACAGGCGAGGCAGTATTTT.

The rearrangement links TRBV29-1 to TRBJ1-3, with D possibly TRBD1 on 6 matching bases. In germline, CDR1 is SQVTM, CDR2 ANQGSEA. The CDR3 sequence is 13 residues long. The V end lost 1 base, the J end lost 8 bases, and 12 bases lay between the germline ends. Here the CDR3 DNA reads TGCAGCGTTGAAGGGCAGGGGAAGGACACCATATATTTT. Its protein product is CSVEGQGKDTIYF.

CDR3: CAISGFGYEQYF. DNA of the CDR3: TGTGCCATCAGTGGATTCGGGTACGAGCAGTACTTC. V and J are TRBV10-3 and TRBJ2-7, with D unclear. CDR3 length: 12 amino acids. Germline values: CDR1 ENHRY, CDR2 SYGVKD. Deletions cut 4 bases from V and 4 bases from J, with 8 bases between.

This clone came up a few times. V usage is TRBV7-9 and J usage is TRBJ1-2; D is possibly TRBD1 (5 bases). This CDR3 has 12 amino acids. Germline CDR1 SEHNR, CDR2 FQNEAQ (reference sequence). V was pared by 3 bases and J by 8 bases, with 10 bases between. The CDR3 spells CASSFQGRGYTF. Here the CDR3 DNA reads TGTGCCAGCAGCTTCCAGGGAAGGGGCTACACCTTC.

This clone was seen a few times. The gene calls are TRBV5-1 and TRBJ2-3; TRBD2 is a possible D gene (7 bases). Trimming stripped 7 bases from V and 6 bases from J, with 21 bases between. Per germline, CDR1 SGHRS and CDR2 YFSETQ. The CDR3 covers 15 residues. CDR3 amino acids: CASGPGRGLVDTQYF. The CDR3 region has the DNA TGCGCCAGCGGTCCGGGGAGGGGGTTAGTGGATACGCAGTATTTT.

The chain is built from TRBV2 and TRBJ1-4; the match to TRBD1 covers 10 bases. CDR1 SNHLY and CDR2 FYNNEI come from the germline V gene. V lost 10 bases, J lost 2 bases, and 4 bases stayed unmatched. The CDR3 length is 14 residues. CDR3 in DNA: TGTGCCACCAGGACAGGGGGGACTAATGAAAAACTGTTTTTT. It yields the protein CATRTGGTNEKLFF.

This chain uses TRBV7-3 with TRBJ1-5, with D maybe TRBD1 (6 bases). Trimming left V 5 bases short and J 4 bases short, with 9 bases between. The CDR3 is 13 amino acids. Germline CDR1 SGHTA, CDR2 FQGTGA. CDR3 in DNA: TGTGCCAGCAGCATCACAGGGAATCAGCCCCAGCATTTT. Translating gives CASSITGNQPQHF.

The chain is built from TRBV29-1 and TRBJ1-3, with 8 bases matching TRBD1. This CDR3 region has 13 residues. The trim removed 7 bases at V and 1 base at J, leaving 3 bases unmatched. Per the germline V gene, CDR1 is SQVTM and CDR2 is ANQGSEA. CDR3 sequence: CSGRQGSGNTIYF. The CDR3 DNA follows: TGCAGCGGGCGACAGGGGTCTGGAAACACCATATATTTT.

This clone was counted only a few times. The CDR3 is CAISPFDSPLHF. The CDR3 region has the DNA TGTGCCATCAGCCCCTTCGATTCACCCCTCCACTTT. The V call is TRBV10-3, the J call TRBJ1-6; D call uncertain. Germline V CDR1 and CDR2: ENHRY, SYGVKD. V gave up 6 bases and J gave up 8 bases, with 8 bases separating them. CDR3 length: 12 amino acids.

This clone came up once. The chain links TRBV29-1 to TRBJ1-1, with a possible D match to TRBD1 (6 bases). V lost 4 bases and J 1 base, leaving 10 bases between the germline ends. CDR1 is SQVTM and CDR2 is ANQGSEA in the germline V gene. The CDR3 is made up of 13 amino acids. The CDR3 nucleotides are TGCAGCGTTGTAGGGGGGAGGAACACTGAAGCTTTCTTT. It codes for CSVVGGRNTEAFF.

V gene TRBV6-1 combines with J gene TRBJ1-5; D is ambiguous. CDR1 is MNHNS and CDR2 is SASEGT in the germline V gene. Between the trimmed V and J ends, which lost 7 bases and 7 bases, there was a span of 14 bases. The CDR3 extends over 13 amino acids. The DNA of the CDR3 is TGTGCCAGCACCCCGGAGGTGACCCAGCCCCAGCATTTT. Translated: CASTPEVTQPQHF.

This rearrangement joins TRBV7-8 to TRBJ2-7; 9 nucleotides match TRBD1. Per the germline V gene, CDR1 is SGHVS and CDR2 is FQNEAQ. V was clipped by 4 bases and J by 8 bases; unmatched bases: 9. This CDR3 region has 14 residues. As DNA, the CDR3 is TGTGCCAGCAGCTCGAGCGGGACAGGGATTAAGCAGTACTTC. Its protein is CASSSSGTGIKQYF.

V and J are TRBV19 and TRBJ2-1, with 9 bases lining up with TRBD2. With 5 bases clipped from V and 10 bases from J, the junction kept 12 bases outside the gene matches. The CDR3 covers 15 residues. From germline, CDR1 is LNHDA and CDR2 SQIVND (reference sequence). DNA for the CDR3: TGTGCCAGTAGTCCAACGAGTGGGCTAGCGGGAGAGCAGTTCTTC. This sequence encodes CASSPTSGLAGEQFF.

The DNA of the CDR3 is TGTGCCAGCTCACCTAGCTCCTACGAGCAGTACTTC. This translates into CASSPSSYEQYF. This sequence joins TRBV18 and TRBJ2-7; D gene ambiguous. The CDR3 is 12 residues long. The V gene lost 3 bases and the J gene lost 0 bases, with 3 bases spanning the gap. Germline V gives CDR1 KGHSH, CDR2 LQKENI.

This sequence joins TRBV28 and TRBJ2-3; D may match TRBD1 or TRBD2 (6 bases each). The CDR3 is 16 amino acids. The germline CDR1 and CDR2 sequences are MDHEN and SYDVKM. With 7 bases removed from V and 2 bases from J, the gap between germline ends came to 19 bases. The CDR3 sequence: CASTHPGAGNTDTQYF. The CDR3 DNA follows: TGTGCCAGCACCCACCCGGGGGCGGGGAACACAGATACGCAGTATTTT.